These 2 T cell receptor beta chains came from one sample sequenced in a study of blood T cell repertoires in COVID-19. Sequencing used immunoSEQ multiplex PCR; TCRdb keeps in-frame clones, though not all of them. Seen here are some 270,000 clones, around 82% observed once, and the top ten hold about 1%. Sequencing was done on a sample of peripheral blood. Receptors were obtained from a human donor with COVID-19, enrolled during active disease. The donor label of this sample is uncertain.

This clone was detected once. The rearrangement uses TRBV6-1 and TRBJ2-2; TRBD2 agrees at 8 bases. The junction had 1 base not matched to a gene; V was cut back by 0 bases and J by 1 base. Germline V gene data show CDR1 as MNHNS and CDR2 as SASEGT. This CDR3 has 16 amino acids. The CDR3 sequence: CASSEATSGNTGELFF. The DNA of the CDR3 is TGTGCCAGCAGTGAAGCAACTAGCGGGAACACCGGGGAGCTGTTTTTT.

The chain is built from TRBV11-2 and TRBJ1-1; D gene ambiguous. CDR1 SGHAT and CDR2 FQNNGV come from the germline V gene. Trimming cost V 7 bases and J 4 bases, with 10 bases left between them. This CDR3 contains 12 residues. CDR3 in DNA: TGTGCCAGCACGGGGAGGCCCACTGAAGCTTTCTTT. Translated: CASTGRPTEAFF.